The rows below give T cell receptor beta chains drawn from one sample of a study of blood T cell repertoires in COVID-19. Sequenced by immunoSEQ multiplex PCR; TCRdb stores in-frame clones only, minus some. The table lists some 200,000 clones, roughly nine tenths of them singletons, with approximately 3.8% in the top ten. What was sequenced was PBMCs or T cells enriched from blood (not recorded which). Source of these receptors: a woman aged 18-30 years in a cohort exposed to, infected with or recovered from COVID-19 (not recorded which). CDR3s include the opening cysteine and the closing phenylalanine or tryptophan. A D gene is named only where the DNA matches it firmly. A clone size is listed for some rows: how often the clone was seen (once, few, many), or a class if it is expanded.

V gene,D gene,J gene,clone size,CDR3 DNA,CDR3 protein
TRBV5-1,-,TRBJ1-2,-,TGCGCCAGCAACATACAGGGTGGCTATGGCTACACCTTC,CASNIQGGYGYTF
TRBV27,TRBD1,TRBJ1-4,few,TGTGCCAGCAGTGGACAGGTTAATGAAAAACTGTTTTTT,CASSGQVNEKLFF
TRBV7-9,TRBD1,TRBJ1-1,-,TGTGCCAGCAGCTTATTCGGGACAGAACTTGAAGCTTTCTTT,CASSLFGTELEAFF
TRBV4-1,TRBD2,TRBJ2-1,-,TGCGCCAGCAGCCAAGATAAGATTAGCGGGATAGCCAATGAGCAGTTCTTC,CASSQDKISGIANEQFF
TRBV28,-,TRBJ1-1,-,TGTGCCAGCAGTTCGACAGGAGTCACTGAAGCTTTCTTT,CASSSTGVTEAFF
TRBV11-2,-,TRBJ2-2,-,TGTGCCAGCAGCTTATTTATAGGAGGGTTGGACAACACCGGGGAGCTGTTTTTT,CASSLFIGGLDNTGELFF
TRBV7-9,-,TRBJ2-3,-,TGTGCCAGCAGCACGGGACAATCTAGCACAGATACGCAGTATTTT,CASSTGQSSTDTQYF
TRBV6-5,-,TRBJ1-1,-,TGTGCCAGCAGTTACCTCTACTTAGGAGCTGAAGCTTTCTTT,CASSYLYLGAEAFF
TRBV19,-,TRBJ2-3,once,TGTGCCAGTCAGGTAGACGGCACAGATACGCAGTATTTT,CASQVDGTDTQYF
TRBV5-1,-,TRBJ2-1,-,TGCGCCAGCAGAACAAATACGGGGGATGAGCAGTTCTTC,CASRTNTGDEQFF
TRBV19,-,TRBJ1-5,-,TGTGCCAGTACTCGCGGCAGGGAAGACAATCAGCCCCAGCATTTT,CASTRGREDNQPQHF
TRBV7-9,-,TRBJ2-1,-,TGTGCCAGCAGCACCGCATCAGGCGATGAGCAGTTCTTC,CASSTASGDEQFF
TRBV28,-,TRBJ1-2,-,TGTGCCAGCAAACGTACACAGAACCTCTATGGCTACACCTTC,CASKRTQNLYGYTF
TRBV9,-,TRBJ2-1,-,TGTGCCAGCAGCGACGAGGCCTCCTACAATGAGCAGTTCTTC,CASSDEASYNEQFF
TRBV6-5,-,TRBJ2-1,-,TGTGCCAGCGGCGTGTGGGGCCGCAATGAGCAGTTCTTC,CASGVWGRNEQFF
TRBV6-1,TRBD1,TRBJ1-5,-,TGTGCCAGCAGTGAACAGGGGGCGCGAGGGCAGCCCCAGCATTTT,CASSEQGARGQPQHF
TRBV5-1,TRBD1,TRBJ2-7,-,TGCGCCAGCAGCCCCCTCGACAGGGGAAGCGAGCAGTACTTC,CASSPLDRGSEQYF
TRBV30,TRBD1,TRBJ1-5,-,TGTGCCTGGACCACTGGACAGGGTAATCAGCCCCAGCATTTT,CAWTTGQGNQPQHF
TRBV7-2,TRBD1,TRBJ1-3,-,TGTGCCAGCAGCTCTCTCCCGACAGGGGCCTCTGGAAACACCATATATTTT,CASSSLPTGASGNTIYF
TRBV19,TRBD2,TRBJ2-1,-,TGTGCCAGTAGCCCCTTAGCGGGCGATGAGCAGTTCTTC,CASSPLAGDEQFF
TRBV5-8,-,TRBJ2-7,-,TGTGCCAGCAGCTTGGAGCGCCTTCCGGGCTACGAGCAGTACTTC,CASSLERLPGYEQYF
TRBV6-5,-,TRBJ2-4,-,TGTGCCAGCAGTACGGGAGTCCTACCCAAAAACATTCAGTACTTC,CASSTGVLPKNIQYF
TRBV13,-,TRBJ2-7,-,TGTGCCAGCAGCAATATTACCTACGAGCAGTACTTC,CASSNITYEQYF
TRBV28,-,TRBJ2-1,-,TGTGCCAGCAGTACCCCTGCAGGGGTCCTCTACAATGAGCAGTTCTTC,CASSTPAGVLYNEQFF
TRBV6-5,-,TRBJ2-2,-,TGTGCCAGCACAGGTCCCAACACCGGGGAGCTGTTTTTT,CASTGPNTGELFF
TRBV7-7,-,TRBJ2-5,-,TGTGCTAGCAGCTCACAGGGTCTGGGGGAGACCCAGTACTTC,CASSSQGLGETQYF
TRBV7-3,-,TRBJ2-1,-,TGTGCCAGCAGCTTGACTTACCCCATCCCAAATGAGCAGTTCTTC,CASSLTYPIPNEQFF
TRBV7-3,TRBD1,TRBJ2-1,-,TGTGCCAGCAGCTTGGGACAGGGGTACGATGAGCAGTTCTTC,CASSLGQGYDEQFF
TRBV5-4,TRBD2,TRBJ2-2,-,TGTGCCAGCAGCTTGGACGTAGCGGGGGGGCCAGGTCCCGGGGAGCTGTTTTTT,CASSLDVAGGPGPGELFF
TRBV11-3,-,TRBJ1-6,-,TGTGCCAGCAGCTTAGGACAACCATATAATTCACCCCTCCACTTT,CASSLGQPYNSPLHF
TRBV19,TRBD1,TRBJ2-7,once,TGTGCCAGCGCGCCGGGACAGGGGACCTACGAGCAGTACTTC,CASAPGQGTYEQYF
TRBV7-2,TRBD1,TRBJ1-5,-,TGTGCCAGCAGCTTATTACGAGGGACAGGCCAGCGGCAGCCCCAGCATTTT,CASSLLRGTGQRQPQHF
TRBV23-1,-,TRBJ2-7,-,TGCGCCAGCAGTCCGCAATGGGGCTTTTGGGACTCAGGATACGAGCAGTACTTC,CASSPQWGFWDSGYEQYF